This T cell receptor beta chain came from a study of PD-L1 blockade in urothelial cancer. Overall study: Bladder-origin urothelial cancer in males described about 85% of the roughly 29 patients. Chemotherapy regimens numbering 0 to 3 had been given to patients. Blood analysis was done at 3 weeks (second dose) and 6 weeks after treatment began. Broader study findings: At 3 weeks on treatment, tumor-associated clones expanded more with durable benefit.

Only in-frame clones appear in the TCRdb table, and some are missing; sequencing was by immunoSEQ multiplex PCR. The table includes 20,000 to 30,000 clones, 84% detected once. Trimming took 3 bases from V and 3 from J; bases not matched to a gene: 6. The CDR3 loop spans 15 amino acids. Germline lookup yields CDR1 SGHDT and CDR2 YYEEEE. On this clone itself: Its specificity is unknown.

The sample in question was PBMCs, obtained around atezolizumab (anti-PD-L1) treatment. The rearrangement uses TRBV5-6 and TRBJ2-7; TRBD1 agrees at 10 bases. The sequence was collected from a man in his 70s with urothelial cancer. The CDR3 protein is CASSSWTGGNYEQYF. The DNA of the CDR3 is TGTGCCAGCAGCTCGTGGACAGGGGGGAACTACGAGCAGTACTTC. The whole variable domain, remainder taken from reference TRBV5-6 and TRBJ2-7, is DAGVTQSPTHLIKTRGQQVTLRCSPKSGHDTVSWYQQALGQGPQFIFQYYEEEERQRGNFPDRFSGHQFPNYSSELNVNALLLGDSALYLCASSSWTGGNYEQYFGPGTRLTVT.